Shown below are 21 T cell receptor beta chains from a single sample sequenced in a study of CD8+CD57+ T cells in acquired aplastic anemia. Template material for TCR beta VDJ and CDR3 profiling consisted of genomic DNA. TCRdb recomputed calls from the reads with MiXCR, one row per CDR3 protein. The table includes about 170,000 distinct CDR3 sequences, around half detected once. Sequencing was done on patients that had shown CD8+CD57+ cell expansion by flow cytometry. Source material: sorted CD4+, CD8+, or CD8+CD57+ T cells (not recorded which) from PBMCs. The receptors were sampled from a human donor with aplastic anemia.

This clonotype appeared many times. This chain joins TRBV7-8 and TRBJ1-1, with D tentatively TRBD1 (5 bases). The CDR3 is 13 residues long. In germline, CDR1 is SGHVS, CDR2 FQNEAQ. Trimming took off 5 bases at V and 1 base at J, with 8 bases between the two ends. The CDR3 sequence is CASSGRGNTEAFF. The CDR3 nucleotides read TGTGCCAGCAGCGGAAGGGGGAACACTGAAGCTTTCTTT.

The chain combines TRBV7-2 with TRBJ2-3; no definite D call. The CDR3 runs 13 residues. Germline CDR1 SGHTA, CDR2 FQGNSA. The germline V and J ends were trimmed by 2 bases and 6 bases, with 9 bases remaining between them. The CDR3 here is CASSLNFLDTQYF. The CDR3 nucleotides are TGTGCCAGCAGCTTAAATTTCCTGGATACGCAGTATTTT.

The chain uses TRBV25-1 and TRBJ2-1, with 12 bases that match TRBD2. The CDR3 length is 16 residues. The V gene end was trimmed by 0 bases and the J gene end by 9 bases; junction bases not matched to a gene: 6. Per germline, CDR1 MGHDK and CDR2 SYGVNS. CDR3 sequence (DNA): TGTGCCAGCAGTGAATACGGACTAGCGGGACCGGGTGAGCAGTTCTTC. As protein: CASSEYGLAGPGEQFF.

As to this clonotype: Sequence at one end of the junction differs from germline and may be a read error. This rearrangement joins TRBV7-7 to TRBJ2-1; D gene uncertain. The CDR3 is made up of 16 amino acids. Germline V CDR1 and CDR2: SSHAT, FNYEAQ (reference sequence). DNA of the CDR3: TGTGCTAGCAGCTTAGGTATGGGTAGGTCCTACAATGAGCAGTTCTTC. This codes for CASSLGMGRSYNEQFF. Drawing the rest from reference TRBV7-7 and TRBJ2-1, the complete variable domain is GAGVSQSPRYKVTKRGQDVTLRCDPISSHATLYWYQQALGQGPEFLTYFNYEAQPDKSGLPSDRFSAERPEGSISTLTIQRTEQRDSAMYRCASSLGMGRSYNEQFFGPGTRLTVL.

The chain links TRBV6-1 to TRBJ2-7, with D uncertain. Germline lookup yields CDR1 MNHNS and CDR2 SASEGT. The length of the CDR3 is 13 residues. V was trimmed by 0 bases and J by 9 bases, leaving 12 bases between them. The CDR3 DNA reads TGTGCCAGCAGTGAAGCATCCACTGCCAGGCAGTACTTC. As protein: CASSEASTARQYF.

This clonotype was counted a single time. V is TRBV19 and J is TRBJ1-5; the D gene is possibly TRBD1 (6 bases). Trimming stripped 3 bases from V and 3 bases from J, with 9 bases between. The germline V gene encodes CDR1 LNHDA and CDR2 SQIVND (reference sequence). The CDR3 covers 14 residues. In DNA form, the CDR3 reads TGTGCCAGTAGTATTACAGGGACCAATCAGCCCCAGCATTTT. It translates to CASSITGTNQPQHF.

This chain connects TRBV24-1 to TRBJ2-7, with D maybe TRBD2 (6 bases). This CDR3 contains 16 residues. The germline V and J ends were trimmed by 3 bases and 1 base, with 15 bases remaining between them. Germline V gene lookup returns CDR1 KGHDR and CDR2 SFDVKD. The CDR3 loop reads CATSDGGADRSYEQYF. The DNA of the CDR3 is TGTGCCACCAGTGATGGCGGGGCAGATAGGTCCTACGAGCAGTACTTC.

Regarding this clonotype: One base away lies a much larger clone, so this may be a sequencing read error. This chain connects TRBV5-4 to TRBJ1-6; TRBD1 is a possible D gene (5 bases). Germline assignment: CDR1 SGHNT and CDR2 YYREEE (reference sequence). The CDR3 totals 16 residues. The CDR3 region is CASSLGGERGGTPPHF. The CDR3 coding sequence is TGTGCCAGCAGCTTGGGGGGAGAGAGGGGTGGTACACCCCCCCACTTT.

In the case of this clonotype: The junction and the germline gene differ at one end; a read error may be behind it. This rearrangement joins TRBV6-2 or TRBV6-3 to TRBJ2-7, with D unresolved. Germline V gene lookup returns CDR1 MNHEY and CDR2 SVGEGT. The CDR3 is 12 residues long. The CDR3 nucleotides read TGTGCCTGCAGTTACAGCTCCTACGAGCAGTACTTC. It specifies CACSYSSYEQYF.

The genes are TRBV24-1 and TRBJ2-5; the match to TRBD2 covers 10 bases. This CDR3 region has 15 residues. Germline assignment: CDR1 KGHDR and CDR2 SFDVKD. The V and J ends lost 5 bases and 5 bases, in that order; junction bases with no gene match: 7. CDR3 sequence: CATSGLAGVHETQYF. The CDR3 nucleotides are TGTGCCACCAGTGGCCTAGCGGGAGTTCACGAGACCCAGTACTTC.

The V gene is TRBV19, the J gene TRBJ2-1; D remains ambiguous. The CDR3 runs to 14 residues. Germline CDR1 is LNHDA and CDR2 is SQIVND (reference sequence). V lost 4 bases to trimming and J lost 0 bases, with 7 bases between them. The CDR3 spells CASSKTSSYNEQFF. The CDR3 region has the DNA TGTGCCAGTAGTAAGACAAGCTCCTACAATGAGCAGTTCTTC.

This clonotype has only a few counts. V usage is TRBV2 and J usage is TRBJ1-1; 7 bases map to TRBD1. The CDR3 consists of 13 residues. Germline V gene data show CDR1 as SNHLY and CDR2 as FYNNEI. The V gene end was trimmed by 5 bases and the J gene end by 5 bases; junction bases not matched to a gene: 5. The CDR3 here is CASSLDRVTEAFF. The CDR3 DNA reads TGTGCCAGCAGTTTAGACAGGGTAACTGAAGCTTTCTTT.

Concerning this clonotype: A much larger clone sits a single nucleotide away, making a read error possible. The genes are TRBV12-3 or TRBV12-4 and TRBJ1-5; maybe TRBD1 (6 bases). The CDR3 totals 15 residues. The V end lost 3 bases, the J end lost 7 bases, and 16 bases lay between the germline ends. The CDR3 spells CASSLGGRYGQPQHF. In DNA form, the CDR3 reads TGTGCCAGCAGTTTGGGGGGGCGGTACGGACAGCCCCAGCATTTT.

This clonotype has a handful of counts. The chain carries TRBV10-3 and TRBJ2-7, with 7 nucleotides matching TRBD2. This CDR3 has 12 residues. Trimming at V came to 5 bases and at J to 7 bases, leaving 5 bases not matched to a gene. Germline V gene lookup returns CDR1 ENHRY and CDR2 SYGVKD. CDR3 bases: TGTGCCATCAGTCCCCCCGGGGGGGAGCAGTACTTC. It encodes CAISPPGGEQYF.

The chain links TRBV6-1 to TRBJ2-1; 11 positions match TRBD2. This CDR3 region has 14 residues. The V and J ends lost 7 bases and 6 bases, in that order; junction bases with no gene match: 5. CDR1 is MNHNS, CDR2 SASEGT, per germline. The CDR3 loop reads CASTGLAGSNEQFF. CDR3 sequence (DNA): TGTGCCAGCACCGGACTAGCGGGCAGCAATGAGCAGTTCTTC.

In the case of this clonotype: One end of the junction fails to match germline, which may point to a read error. The J gene is TRBJ2-1, the V gene TRBV20-1; no reliable D call. CDR3 length: 14 residues. Germline assignment: CDR1 DFQATT and CDR2 SNEGSKA (reference sequence). The chain's CDR3 is CSARGTLSYNEQFF. The CDR3 DNA reads as TGCAGTGCCAGAGGCACCCTTTCCTACAATGAGCAGTTCTTC.

The V gene is TRBV12-3 or TRBV12-4, the J gene TRBJ1-3; no firm D call. CDR3 length: 13 residues. Trimming stripped 5 bases from V and 4 bases from J, with 9 bases between. CDR3 sequence: CASSQDLGNTIYF. Here the CDR3 DNA reads TGTGCCAGCAGTCAAGACTTGGGAAACACCATATATTTT.

The gene calls are TRBV5-1 and TRBJ2-7; TRBD2 aligns across 9 bases. The germline gives CDR1 SGHRS, CDR2 YFSETQ. V lost 4 bases to trimming and J lost 5 bases; unmatched junction nucleotides: 7. The length of the CDR3 is 14 residues. For the CDR3, the DNA is TGCGCCAGCAGCATTAGCGGGAGCAGGGACGAGCAGTACTTC. As protein: CASSISGSRDEQYF.

This chain joins TRBV6-1 and TRBJ1-1; 7 bases fit TRBD1. The ends lost 10 bases at V and 0 bases at J; junction bases unmatched: 8. This CDR3 contains 14 residues. Germline V gene sequence: CDR1 MNHNS, CDR2 SASEGT. CDR3 residues: CAIQQGRVNTEAFF. DNA for the CDR3: TGTGCCATACAACAGGGGAGGGTGAACACTGAAGCTTTCTTT.

The table lists this clonotype with many counts. CDR3 sequence reads: CASSYGGDSTRGYTF. CDR3 nucleotide sequence: TGTGCCAGCAGTTACGGCGGAGATTCAACGCGTGGCTACACCTTC. V and J are TRBV6-5 and TRBJ1-2, with D unclear. The V gene lost 2 bases and the J gene lost 7 bases, with 17 bases spanning the gap. Germline V CDR1 and CDR2: MNHEY, SVGAGI. This CDR3 has 15 amino acids.

As to this clonotype: Mismatch with germline at one junction end may stem from a read error. The chain joins TRBV6-5 to TRBJ2-2; D tentatively fits TRBD1 or TRBD2 (6 bases each). Germline loops: CDR1 MNHEY, CDR2 SVGAGI. The CDR3 is made up of 14 amino acids. The CDR3 protein is CASSYSGAGGVLFF. The DNA of the CDR3 is TGTGCCAGCAGTTACTCGGGGGCGGGCGGGGTGCTGTTTTTT.